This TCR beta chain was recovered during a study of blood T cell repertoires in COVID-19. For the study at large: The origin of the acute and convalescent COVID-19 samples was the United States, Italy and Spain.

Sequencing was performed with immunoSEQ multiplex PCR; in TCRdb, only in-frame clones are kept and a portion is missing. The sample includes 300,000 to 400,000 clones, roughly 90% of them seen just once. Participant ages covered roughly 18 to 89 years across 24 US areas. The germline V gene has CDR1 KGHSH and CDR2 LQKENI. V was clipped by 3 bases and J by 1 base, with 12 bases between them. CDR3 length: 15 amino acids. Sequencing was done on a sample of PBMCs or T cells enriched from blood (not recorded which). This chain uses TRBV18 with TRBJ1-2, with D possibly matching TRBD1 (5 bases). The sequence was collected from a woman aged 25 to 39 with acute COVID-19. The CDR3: CASSPTDSFNYGYTF. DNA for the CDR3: TGTGCCAGCTCACCCACTGACAGTTTTAACTATGGCTACACCTTC.